This TCR beta chain was sequenced during a study of T cells expressing NK-cell markers (dated by TCRdb to the early 2020s). As for the study more broadly: Eight donors provided sorted CD3+CD56+NKG2C+, CD3+CD56+NKG2C- and CD3+CD56-NKG2C+ T-cell subsets, whose TCR beta-chain repertoires were profiled. Illumina HiSeq 2000/2500, MiSeq or NextSeq was used to sequence libraries as 2 x 150 bp reads. Among the eight sequenced donors, only one was HCMV-seronegative, while the other seven were HCMV-seropositive. The eight sequenced donors were randomly selected healthy volunteers, three men and five women.

Overall study outcomes, separate from this receptor: Those dominant clonotypes were again the most abundant among CD3+CD56-NKG2C+ cells in a few donors, at about 25-60.1%. In six donors, the dominant CD3+CD56+NKG2C+ clonotypes ranked among the top 10 CD8+ clonotypes, making up about 1.0-8% of CD8+ T cells. Whether the expanded NKG2C-expressing T cell clones were specific for HCMV antigens remained unclear.

Sequencing took place on an Illumina HiSeq 2000. The TCR beta cDNA libraries were made using 5'RACE template switching, a step that added both a universal primer site and unique molecular identifiers. cDNA synthesis was primed from the TCR beta constant segment, followed by two successive PCR amplification steps. As for the authors' bioinformatics: MIGEC handled demultiplexing of the reads and grouping by UMI, while MiTCR was used to assemble and quantify clonotypes. To remove erroneous sequences, TCR cDNA sequences were retained only when supported by two or more reads. The tcR package was used for downstream repertoire analysis, with clonotypes matched between fractions based on CDR3 nucleotide sequence plus V segment. VDJmatch was used to annotate antigen specificity against VDJdb, with one amino acid substitution in CDR3 permitted. TCRdb reprocessed the raw reads; every CDR3 protein sequence is a single record, and DNA is not supplied. TCRdb's processing, not the authors' own work, is the source of the V and J calls. In this sample's table one finds under 500,000 distinct CDR3 sequences. The ten largest clones represent 7.3% of the sample.

A commercial ELISA kit detecting HCMV-specific IgG in serum was used to determine HCMV serostatus. Peripheral blood mononuclear cells were isolated from blood by Ficoll density gradient centrifugation. About this clonotype itself: Its antigen target is currently unknown.

Sequenced sample: blood T cells: a sorted CD56 or NKG2C T cell subset, CD4+ or CD8+ T cells, or bulk PBMC T cells (not recorded which). The TCR was taken from a woman aged 18 to 75 in good health.

The CDR3 here reads CASSFKSTGTNTEAFF. The V and J segments used are TRBV6-5 and TRBJ1-1; no DNA is available, so the TRBD1 call from TCRdb remains unchecked. Inclusive of the bounding cysteine and phenylalanine, the CDR3 is 16 residues long. DNA for this receptor is not on file. Looking up the germline V gene yields CDR1 MNHEY and CDR2 SVGAGI.